This T cell receptor (beta chain) came from a study of blood T cell repertoires in COVID-19. Study-wide context: Whether acute or convalescent, the COVID-19 samples came from the United States, Italy and Spain. The analysed material was cDNA or gDNA that came from T cells, B-cell-depleted T cells, or PBMCs.

Enrollment of patients from Seattle took place during active infection, with longitudinal follow-up. As handled by the study authors: Cell counts per sample came from amplifying reference gene primers. Assay: immunoSEQ multiplex PCR; the TCRdb copy retains only in-frame clones and omits some. That table gives V, J and clone size, and the DNA gave D and trimming. The data contain about 480,000 clones, 80% to 90% of them seen just once; the ten biggest clones take up over 0.7%. Looked up from germline, CDR1 is SNHLY and CDR2 is FYNNEI. V dropped 6 bases and J dropped 9 bases, with 15 bases sitting between them. CDR3 length equals 12 residues.

The V call is TRBV2, the J call TRBJ2-7; tentatively, D is TRBD1 (6 bases). The sample taken for sequencing was peripheral blood. The receptor comes from a man in his late teens or twenties with COVID-19, enrolled during active disease. The CDR3 DNA follows: TGTGCCAGCAGCCCAGGGGACGTTAGGCAGTACTTC. It codes for CASSPGDVRQYF.